This TCR beta chain was retrieved from a study of T cell responses to AZD1222 COVID-19 vaccine. Regarding this clone: No antigen is known for it.

The method was immunoSEQ multiplex PCR; TCRdb's version includes in-frame clones alone and lacks a portion of them. The top ten clones hold less than 6% of a sample with 140,000 or so clones, about 86% of them seen once. The CDR3 loop spans 11 amino acids. Germline loops: CDR1 MNHEY, CDR2 SVGAGI. V was cut by 5 bases and J by 6 bases, with 5 bases left in between. Study-level results: Among spike-specific TCRs, nearly half reportedly target unmutated variant regions. White British ancestry dominated among donors, who included more females, and clonal diversity was possibly underestimated.

This receptor was obtained from an adult who received the AZD1222 COVID-19 vaccine. Material: peripheral blood, obtained 28 days after the second AZD1222 dose. The rearrangement links TRBV6-5 to TRBJ2-1; D not certain. The CDR3 spells CASSQSNEQFF. The CDR3 DNA reads TGTGCCAGCAGTCAGAGCAATGAGCAGTTCTTC.